A selection of T cell receptor beta chains follows, all from one sample in a study of spatial heterogeneity in lung cancer. TCRdb ran MiXCR on the 5' RACE reads and lists one entry per CDR3 protein. This sample has under 8,500 distinct CDR3 sequences; around 5.8% occur once, and the top ten carry approximately 9%. The specimen comprised normal lung tissue next to the tumor, sampled at surgery. Receptor source: a female donor with early-stage non-small cell lung cancer. Each CDR3 is given without its conserved first and last residue.

V,J,CDR3
TRBV29-1,TRBJ2-7,SVDVGGGNYEQY
TRBV23-1,TRBJ2-5,ASSQVQDQETQY
TRBV12-3/TRBV12-4,TRBJ2-2,ASRNTGELF
TRBV5-6,TRBJ1-5,ASSLVGEPQH
TRBV28,TRBJ2-1,ASSFQREGLYNEQF
TRBV5-1,TRBJ2-1,ASTRAGENNEQF
TRBV14,TRBJ2-7,ASSLGHSYEQY
TRBV29-1,TRBJ2-4,SVEFSGGNIQY
TRBV27,TRBJ1-5,ASRKMGGVGPQH
TRBV5-1,TRBJ2-5,ASSQGASGTETQY
TRBV5-1,TRBJ2-5,ASSKDRAYQETQY
TRBV5-1,TRBJ2-4,ASSAGHPAKNIQY
TRBV28,TRBJ2-2,ASSLDRGISGELF
TRBV6-2/TRBV6-3,TRBJ2-7,ASSYGWVAEQY
TRBV5-1,TRBJ2-2,ASSPVSNTGELF
TRBV2,TRBJ2-7,ASQGAGEQY
TRBV7-9,TRBJ1-1,ASSTTLAAF
TRBV7-6,TRBJ2-4,ASSLGQGKNIQY
TRBV27,TRBJ1-6,ASGERGLGNSPLH
TRBV2,TRBJ2-3,ASSLLAGDVTDTQY
TRBV29-1,TRBJ2-3,SVEDWGGQATDTQY
TRBV7-2,TRBJ2-5,ASSLARGVETQY